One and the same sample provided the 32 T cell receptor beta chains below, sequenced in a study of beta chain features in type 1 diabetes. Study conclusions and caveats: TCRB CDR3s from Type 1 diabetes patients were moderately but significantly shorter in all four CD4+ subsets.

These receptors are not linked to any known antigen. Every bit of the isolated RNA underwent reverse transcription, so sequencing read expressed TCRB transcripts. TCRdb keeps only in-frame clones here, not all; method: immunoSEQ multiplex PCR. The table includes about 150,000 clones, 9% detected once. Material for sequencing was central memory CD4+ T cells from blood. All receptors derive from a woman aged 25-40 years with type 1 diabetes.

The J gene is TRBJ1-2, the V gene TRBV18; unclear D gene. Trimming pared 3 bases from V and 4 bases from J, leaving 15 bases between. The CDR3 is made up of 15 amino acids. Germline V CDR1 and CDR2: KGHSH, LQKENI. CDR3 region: CASSPIPGASYGYTF. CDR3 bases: TGTGCCAGCTCACCGATACCGGGAGCTAGCTATGGCTACACCTTC.

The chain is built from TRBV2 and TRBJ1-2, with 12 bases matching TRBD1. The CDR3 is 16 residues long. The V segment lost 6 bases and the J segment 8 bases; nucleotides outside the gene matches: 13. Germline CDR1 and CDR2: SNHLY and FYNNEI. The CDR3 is CASRPRGTGGAGGYTF. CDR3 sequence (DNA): TGTGCCAGCAGACCAAGGGGGACAGGGGGCGCAGGCGGCTACACCTTC.

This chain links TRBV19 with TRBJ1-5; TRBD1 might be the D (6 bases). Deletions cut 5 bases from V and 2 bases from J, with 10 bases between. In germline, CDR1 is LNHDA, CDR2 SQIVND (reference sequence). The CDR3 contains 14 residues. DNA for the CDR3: TGTGCCAGTAGTTCGTCAGGGGGCAATCAGCCCCAGCATTTT. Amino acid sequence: CASSSSGGNQPQHF.

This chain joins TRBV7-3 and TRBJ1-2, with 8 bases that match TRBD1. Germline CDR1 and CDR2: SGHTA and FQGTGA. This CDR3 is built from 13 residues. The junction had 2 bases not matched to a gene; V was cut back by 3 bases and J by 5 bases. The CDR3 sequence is CASSLGQVYGYTF. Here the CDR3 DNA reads TGTGCCAGCAGCTTGGGACAGGTTTATGGCTACACCTTC.

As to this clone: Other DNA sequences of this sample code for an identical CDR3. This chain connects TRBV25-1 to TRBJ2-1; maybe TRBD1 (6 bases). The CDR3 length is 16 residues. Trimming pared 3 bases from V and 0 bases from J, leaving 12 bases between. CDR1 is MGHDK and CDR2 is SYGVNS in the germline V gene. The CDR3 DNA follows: TGTGCCAGCAGTGATCGAACAGGGCGCTCCTACAATGAGCAGTTCTTC. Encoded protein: CASSDRTGRSYNEQFF.

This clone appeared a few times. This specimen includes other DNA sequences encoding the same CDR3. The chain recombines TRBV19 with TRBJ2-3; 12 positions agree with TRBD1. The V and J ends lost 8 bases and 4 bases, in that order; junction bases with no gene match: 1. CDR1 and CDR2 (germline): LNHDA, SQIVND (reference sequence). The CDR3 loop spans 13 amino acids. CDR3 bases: TGTGCCAGTGGGGACAGGGGGCCAGATACGCAGTATTTT. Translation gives CASGDRGPDTQYF.

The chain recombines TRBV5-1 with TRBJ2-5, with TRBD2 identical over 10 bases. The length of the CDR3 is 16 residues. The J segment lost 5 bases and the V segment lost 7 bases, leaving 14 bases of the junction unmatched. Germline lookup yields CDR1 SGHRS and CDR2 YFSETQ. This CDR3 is CASHGSGLADGETQYF. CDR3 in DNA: TGCGCCAGCCATGGCTCTGGACTAGCGGATGGGGAGACCCAGTACTTC.

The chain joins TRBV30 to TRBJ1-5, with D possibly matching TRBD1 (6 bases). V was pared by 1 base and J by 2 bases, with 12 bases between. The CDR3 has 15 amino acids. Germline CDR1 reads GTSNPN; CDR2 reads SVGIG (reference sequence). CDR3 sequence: CAWSAGGAGNQPQHF. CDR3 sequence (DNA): TGTGCCTGGAGTGCTGGGGGCGCGGGCAATCAGCCCCAGCATTTT. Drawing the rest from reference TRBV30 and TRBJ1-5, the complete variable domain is SQTIHQWPATLVQPVGSPLSLECTVEGTSNPNLYWYRQAAGRGLQLLFYSVGIGQISSEVPQNLSASRPQDRQFILSSKKLLLSDSGFYLCAWSAGGAGNQPQHFGDGTRLSIL.

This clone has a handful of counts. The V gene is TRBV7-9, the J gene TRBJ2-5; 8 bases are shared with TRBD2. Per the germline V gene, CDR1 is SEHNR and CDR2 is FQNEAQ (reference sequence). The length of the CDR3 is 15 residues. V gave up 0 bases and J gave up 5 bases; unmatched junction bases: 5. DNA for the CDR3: TGTGCCAGCAGCTTAGCAGGCCGGGAGGGGGAGACCCAGTACTTC. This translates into CASSLAGREGETQYF.

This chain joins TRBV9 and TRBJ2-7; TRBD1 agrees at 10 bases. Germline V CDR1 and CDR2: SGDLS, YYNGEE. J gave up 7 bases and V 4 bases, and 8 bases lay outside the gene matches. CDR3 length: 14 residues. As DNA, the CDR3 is TGTGCCAGCAGCACTCGACAGGGGGCTGGTGAGCAGTACTTC. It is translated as CASSTRQGAGEQYF.

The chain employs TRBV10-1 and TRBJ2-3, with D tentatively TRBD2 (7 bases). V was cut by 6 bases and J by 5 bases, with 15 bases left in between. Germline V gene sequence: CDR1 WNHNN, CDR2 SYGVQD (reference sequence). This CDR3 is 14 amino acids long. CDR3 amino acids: CASSQGGAVDTQYF. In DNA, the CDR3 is TGCGCCAGCAGCCAAGGGGGGGCTGTAGATACGCAGTATTTT.

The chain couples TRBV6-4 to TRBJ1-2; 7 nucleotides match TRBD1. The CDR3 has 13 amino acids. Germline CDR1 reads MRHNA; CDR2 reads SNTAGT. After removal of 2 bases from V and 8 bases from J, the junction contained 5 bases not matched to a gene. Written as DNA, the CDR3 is TGTGCCAGCAGTGACGGGGGACAGAGGGGCTACACCTTC. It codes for CASSDGGQRGYTF.

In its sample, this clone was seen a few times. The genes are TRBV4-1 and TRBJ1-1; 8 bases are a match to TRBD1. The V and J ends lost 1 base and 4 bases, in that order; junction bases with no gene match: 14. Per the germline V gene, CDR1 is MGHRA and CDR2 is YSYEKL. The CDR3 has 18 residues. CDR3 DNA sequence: TGCGCCAGCAGCCAAGCAAGGACAGGGTGGAGGTCAGCCACTGAAGCTTTCTTT. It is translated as CASSQARTGWRSATEAFF.

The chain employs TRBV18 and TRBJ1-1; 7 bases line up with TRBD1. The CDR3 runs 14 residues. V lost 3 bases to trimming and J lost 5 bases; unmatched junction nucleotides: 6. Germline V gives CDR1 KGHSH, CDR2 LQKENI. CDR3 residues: CASSPGTVVTEAFF. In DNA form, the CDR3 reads TGTGCCAGCTCACCGGGGACAGTTGTTACTGAAGCTTTCTTT.

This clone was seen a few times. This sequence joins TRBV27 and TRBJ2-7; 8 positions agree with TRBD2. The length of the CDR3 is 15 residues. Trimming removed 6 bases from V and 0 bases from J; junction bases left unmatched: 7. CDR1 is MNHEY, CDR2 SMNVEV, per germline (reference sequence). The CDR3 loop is CASSPLAAVSYEQYF. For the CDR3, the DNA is TGTGCCAGCAGCCCACTAGCGGCTGTCTCCTACGAGCAGTACTTC.

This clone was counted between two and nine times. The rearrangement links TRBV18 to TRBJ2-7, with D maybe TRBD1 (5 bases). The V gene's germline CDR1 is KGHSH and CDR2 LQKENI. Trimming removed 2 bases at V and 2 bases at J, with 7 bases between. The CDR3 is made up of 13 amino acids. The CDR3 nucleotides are TGTGCCAGCTCACCATCGACAGCCTACGAGCAGTACTTC. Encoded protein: CASSPSTAYEQYF.

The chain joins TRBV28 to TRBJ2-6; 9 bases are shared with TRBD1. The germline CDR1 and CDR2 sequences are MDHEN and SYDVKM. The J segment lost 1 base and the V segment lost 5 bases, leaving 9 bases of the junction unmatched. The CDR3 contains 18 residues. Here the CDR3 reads CASSTLTGGGSGANVLTF. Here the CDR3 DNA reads TGTGCCAGCAGTACCCTGACAGGGGGTGGGTCTGGGGCCAACGTCCTGACTTTC.

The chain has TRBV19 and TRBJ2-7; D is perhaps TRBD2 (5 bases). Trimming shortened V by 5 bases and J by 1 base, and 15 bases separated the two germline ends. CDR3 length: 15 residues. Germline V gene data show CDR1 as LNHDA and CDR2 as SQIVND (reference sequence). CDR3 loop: CASSPFRDPSYEQYF. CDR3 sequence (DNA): TGTGCCAGTAGTCCCTTCCGGGATCCTTCCTACGAGCAGTACTTC.

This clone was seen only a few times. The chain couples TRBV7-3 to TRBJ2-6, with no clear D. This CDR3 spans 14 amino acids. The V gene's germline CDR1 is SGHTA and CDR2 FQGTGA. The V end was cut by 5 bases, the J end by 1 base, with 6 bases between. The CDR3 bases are TGTGCCAGCAGCCCCAATTCTGGGGCCAACGTCCTGACTTTC. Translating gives CASSPNSGANVLTF.

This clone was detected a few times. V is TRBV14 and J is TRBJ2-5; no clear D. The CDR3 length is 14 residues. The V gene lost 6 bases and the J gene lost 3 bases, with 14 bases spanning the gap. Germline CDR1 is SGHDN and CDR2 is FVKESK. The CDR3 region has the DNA TGTGCCAGCAGTCCGATAGCCAGAGAAGAGACCCAGTACTTC. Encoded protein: CASSPIAREETQYF. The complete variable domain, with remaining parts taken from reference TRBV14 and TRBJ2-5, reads EAGVTQFPSHSVIEKGQTVTLRCDPISGHDNLYWYRRVMGKEIKFLLHFVKESKQDESGMPNNRFLAERTGGTYSTLKVQPAELEDSGVYFCASSPIAREETQYFGPGTRLLVL.

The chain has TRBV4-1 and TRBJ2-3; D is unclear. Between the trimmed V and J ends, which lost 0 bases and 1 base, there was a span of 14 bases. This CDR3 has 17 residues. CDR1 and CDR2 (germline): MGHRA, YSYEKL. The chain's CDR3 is CASSQDLARLGTDTQYF. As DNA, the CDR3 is TGCGCCAGCAGCCAAGATCTTGCTAGGCTCGGCACAGATACGCAGTATTTT.

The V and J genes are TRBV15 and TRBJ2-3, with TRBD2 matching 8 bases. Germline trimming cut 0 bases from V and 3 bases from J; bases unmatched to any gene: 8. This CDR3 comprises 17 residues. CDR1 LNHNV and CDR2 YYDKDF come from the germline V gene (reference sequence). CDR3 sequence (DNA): TGTGCCACCAGCAGAGATTATACTAGCGGATATACAGATACGCAGTATTTT. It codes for CATSRDYTSGYTDTQYF.

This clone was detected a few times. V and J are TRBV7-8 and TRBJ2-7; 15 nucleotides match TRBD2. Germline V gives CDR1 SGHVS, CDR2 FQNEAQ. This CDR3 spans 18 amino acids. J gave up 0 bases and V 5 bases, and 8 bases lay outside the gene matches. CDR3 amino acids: CASSRTSGRALGSYEQYF. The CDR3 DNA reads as TGTGCCAGCAGCCGGACTAGCGGGAGGGCCTTAGGCTCCTACGAGCAGTACTTC.

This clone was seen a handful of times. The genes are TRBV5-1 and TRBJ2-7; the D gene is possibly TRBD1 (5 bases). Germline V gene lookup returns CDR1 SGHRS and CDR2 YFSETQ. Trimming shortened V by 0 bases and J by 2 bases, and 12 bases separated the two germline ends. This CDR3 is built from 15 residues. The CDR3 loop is CASSLEAGSAYEQYF. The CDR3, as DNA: TGCGCCAGCAGCTTGGAGGCAGGGTCAGCCTACGAGCAGTACTTC.

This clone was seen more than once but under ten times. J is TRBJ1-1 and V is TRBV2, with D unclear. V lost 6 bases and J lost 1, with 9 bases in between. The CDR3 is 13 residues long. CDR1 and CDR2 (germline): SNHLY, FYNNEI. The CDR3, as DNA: TGTGCCAGCAGGAGTTCACCGAACACTGAAGCTTTCTTT. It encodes CASRSSPNTEAFF.

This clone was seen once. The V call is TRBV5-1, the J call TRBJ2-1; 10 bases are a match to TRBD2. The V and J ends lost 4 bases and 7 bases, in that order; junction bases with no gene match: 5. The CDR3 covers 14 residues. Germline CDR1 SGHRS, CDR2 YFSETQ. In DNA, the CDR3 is TGCGCCAGCAGCCTAGCGGGAGCTGATAATGAGCAGTTCTTC. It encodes CASSLAGADNEQFF.

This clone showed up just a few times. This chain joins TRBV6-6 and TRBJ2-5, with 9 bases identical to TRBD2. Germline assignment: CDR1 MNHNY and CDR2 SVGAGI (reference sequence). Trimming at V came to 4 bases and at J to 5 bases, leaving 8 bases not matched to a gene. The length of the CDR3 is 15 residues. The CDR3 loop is CASSFSGSGGETQYF. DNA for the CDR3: TGTGCCAGCAGTTTTAGCGGGAGTGGAGGGGAGACCCAGTACTTC.

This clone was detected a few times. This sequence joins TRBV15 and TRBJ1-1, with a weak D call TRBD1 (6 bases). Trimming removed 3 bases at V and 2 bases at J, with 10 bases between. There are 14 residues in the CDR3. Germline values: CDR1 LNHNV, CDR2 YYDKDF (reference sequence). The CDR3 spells CATSSGTLNTEAFF. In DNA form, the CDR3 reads TGTGCCACCAGCAGTGGGACACTAAACACTGAAGCTTTCTTT.

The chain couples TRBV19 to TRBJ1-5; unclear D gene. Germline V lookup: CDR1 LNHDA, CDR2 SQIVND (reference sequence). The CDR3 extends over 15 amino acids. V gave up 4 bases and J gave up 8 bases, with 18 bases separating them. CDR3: CASSTGKGRGKPQHF. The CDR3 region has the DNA TGTGCCAGTAGTACAGGAAAGGGTAGAGGGAAGCCCCAGCATTTT.

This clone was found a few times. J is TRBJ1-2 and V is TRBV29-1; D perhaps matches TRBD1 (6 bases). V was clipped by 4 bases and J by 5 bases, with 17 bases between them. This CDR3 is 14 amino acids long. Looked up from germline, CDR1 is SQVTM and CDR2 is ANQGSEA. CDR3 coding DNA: TGCAGCGTTGGGATAGGGGGGGTTTTATATGGCTACACCTTC. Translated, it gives CSVGIGGVLYGYTF. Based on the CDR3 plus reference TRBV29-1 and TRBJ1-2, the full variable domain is SAVISQKPSRDICQRGTSLTIQCQVDSQVTMMFWYRQQPGQSLTLIATANQGSEATYESGFVIDKFPISRPNLTFSTLTVSNMSPEDSSIYLCSVGIGGVLYGYTFGSGTRLTVV.

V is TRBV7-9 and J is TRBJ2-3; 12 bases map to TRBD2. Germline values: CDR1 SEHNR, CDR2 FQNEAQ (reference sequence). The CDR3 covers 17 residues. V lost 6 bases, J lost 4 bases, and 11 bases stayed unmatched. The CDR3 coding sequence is TGTGCCAGCAGTTCCGGGAGACTAGCGGGAGAGTCAGATACGCAGTATTTT. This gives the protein CASSSGRLAGESDTQYF.

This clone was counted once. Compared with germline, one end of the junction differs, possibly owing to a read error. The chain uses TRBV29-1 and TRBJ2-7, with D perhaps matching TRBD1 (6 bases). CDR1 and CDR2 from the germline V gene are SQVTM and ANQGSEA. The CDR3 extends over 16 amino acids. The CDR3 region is CSVEVLSRDTFYEQYF. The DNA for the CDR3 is TGCAGCGTGGAAGTTTTATCCCGGGACACGTTCTACGAGCAGTACTTC.